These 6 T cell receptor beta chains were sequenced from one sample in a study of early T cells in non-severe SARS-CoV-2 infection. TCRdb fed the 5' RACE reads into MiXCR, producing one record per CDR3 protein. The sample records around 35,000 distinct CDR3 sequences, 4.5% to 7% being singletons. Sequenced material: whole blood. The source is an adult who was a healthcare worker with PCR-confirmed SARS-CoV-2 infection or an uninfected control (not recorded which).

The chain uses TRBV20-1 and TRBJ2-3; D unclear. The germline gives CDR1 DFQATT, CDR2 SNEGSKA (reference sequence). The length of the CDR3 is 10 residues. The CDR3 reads CSGGTDTQYF. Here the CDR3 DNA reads TGCAGCGGCGGCACAGATACGCAGTATTTT.

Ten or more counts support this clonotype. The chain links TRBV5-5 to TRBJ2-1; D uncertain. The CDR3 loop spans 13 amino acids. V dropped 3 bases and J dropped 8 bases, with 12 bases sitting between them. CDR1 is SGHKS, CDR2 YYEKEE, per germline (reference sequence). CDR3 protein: CASSSAPFDEQFF. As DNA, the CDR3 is TGTGCCAGCAGCTCTGCCCCGTTCGATGAGCAGTTCTTC.

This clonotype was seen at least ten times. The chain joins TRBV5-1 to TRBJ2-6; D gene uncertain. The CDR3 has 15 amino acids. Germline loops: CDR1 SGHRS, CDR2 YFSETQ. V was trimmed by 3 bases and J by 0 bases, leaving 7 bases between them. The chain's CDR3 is CASSSYPSGANVLTF. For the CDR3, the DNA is TGCGCCAGCAGCTCATACCCCTCTGGGGCCAACGTCCTGACTTTC.

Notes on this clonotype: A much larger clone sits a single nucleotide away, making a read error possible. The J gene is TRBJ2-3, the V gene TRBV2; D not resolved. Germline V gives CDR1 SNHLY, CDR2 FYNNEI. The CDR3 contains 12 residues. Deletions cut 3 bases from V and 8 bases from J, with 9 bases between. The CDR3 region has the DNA TGTGCCAGCAGTGACTTGTCGCGTACGCAGTATTTT. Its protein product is CASSDLSRTQYF.

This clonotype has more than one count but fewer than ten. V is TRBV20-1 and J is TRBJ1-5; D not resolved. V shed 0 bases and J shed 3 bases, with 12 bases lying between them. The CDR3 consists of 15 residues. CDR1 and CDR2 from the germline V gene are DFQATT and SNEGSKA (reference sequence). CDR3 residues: CSARDHGNYNQPQHF. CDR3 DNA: TGCAGTGCTAGAGATCACGGGAACTACAATCAGCCCCAGCATTTT.

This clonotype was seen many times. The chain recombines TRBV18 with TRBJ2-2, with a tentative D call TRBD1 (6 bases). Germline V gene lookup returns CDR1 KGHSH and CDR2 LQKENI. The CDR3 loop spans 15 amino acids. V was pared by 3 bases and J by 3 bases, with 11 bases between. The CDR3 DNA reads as TGTGCCAGCTCACCCTACAGGGCCGACACCGGGGAGCTGTTTTTT. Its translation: CASSPYRADTGELFF.